Listed below are T cell receptor beta chains from one sample, sequenced in a study of T cells after yellow fever vaccination. TCRdb used MiXCR to reprocess the 5' RACE reads, holding one entry per CDR3 protein. The sample yields fewer than 650,000 distinct CDR3 sequences, just over 20% seen once. This specimen consisted of PBMCs, obtained less than 25 days after the first yellow fever vaccination. These receptors all come from a man younger than 35 who received the YFV17D yellow fever vaccine. CDR3s include the opening cysteine and the closing phenylalanine or tryptophan. The order of the fields is CDR3 protein, CDR3 DNA, D gene, clone size, J gene, V gene. D genes are given only for firm matches. Not all rows give a size; the values are once, few, many and, for expanded clones, a class.

CSANTDTQYF TGCAGTGCTAACACAGATACGCAGTATTTT . many TRBJ2-3 TRBV20-1
CASSFSLSNQPQHF TGTGCCAGCAGTTTTAGTCTCAGCAATCAGCCCCAGCATTTT . many TRBJ1-5 TRBV28
CAISGQAEGTDTQYF TGTGCCATCAGTGGACAGGCGGAGGGCACAGATACGCAGTATTTT . . TRBJ2-3 TRBV10-3
CASSVGGSNTGELFF TGTGCCAGCAGCGTTGGGGGCTCGAACACCGGGGAGCTGTTTTTT . few TRBJ2-2 TRBV9
CASRAGGAPYEQYF TGCGCCAGCAGGGCCGGGGGGGCCCCGTACGAGCAGTACTTC TRBD2 . TRBJ2-7 TRBV10-1
CSARPTGANYGYTF TGCAGTGCTAGACCGACAGGGGCTAACTATGGCTACACCTTC TRBD1 . TRBJ1-2 TRBV20-1
CASRGAGGNEQFF TGTGCCAGCAGGGGAGCGGGGGGCAATGAGCAGTTCTTC TRBD2 many TRBJ2-1 TRBV12-3/TRBV12-4
CASSQRGSAQYF TGTGCCAGCAGCCAAAGGGGTAGCGCGCAGTATTTT . once TRBJ2-3 TRBV7-3
CASSRRQGVQVYNEQFF TGCGCCAGCAGCCGACGGCAAGGGGTACAGGTCTACAATGAGCAGTTCTTC . few TRBJ2-1 TRBV4-1
CASSDRTQGVGYEQYF TGTGCCAGCAGCGACCGTACCCAGGGAGTCGGGTACGAGCAGTACTTC . few TRBJ2-7 TRBV7-2
CASSLRQGGAGFGEKLFF TGCGCCAGCAGCCTCCGGCAAGGGGGCGCCGGATTCGGAGAAAAACTGTTTTTT TRBD1 . TRBJ1-4 TRBV5-1
CATSRSVGGELFF TGTGCCACCAGCCGCTCCGTCGGCGGGGAGCTGTTTTTT . . TRBJ2-2 TRBV15
CASSQDRVIAKNTEAFF TGCGCCAGCAGCCAAGATAGAGTTATCGCCAAGAACACTGAAGCTTTCTTT . . TRBJ1-1 TRBV4-1
CASSLQPSNTGELFF TGCGCCAGCAGCTTGCAACCTTCGAACACCGGGGAGCTGTTTTTT . . TRBJ2-2 TRBV5-1
CSVVQNTGELFF TGCAGCGTTGTACAAAACACCGGGGAGCTGTTTTTT . few TRBJ2-2 TRBV29-1
CASSSPPFTGGEGKNIQYF TGTGCCAGCAGCTCCCCCCCCTTTACAGGGGGCGAAGGCAAAAACATTCAGTACTTC TRBD1 few TRBJ2-4 TRBV7-3
CASSPYSAVTYEQYF TGTGCCAGCAGCCCTTACTCGGCGGTAACCTACGAGCAGTACTTC . . TRBJ2-7 TRBV13
CAISDGDRRPGDTQYF TGTGCCATCAGTGACGGGGACAGACGACCGGGGGATACGCAGTATTTT TRBD1 . TRBJ2-3 TRBV10-3
CASIMTRNTEAFF TGTGCCAGCATCATGACCCGTAACACTGAAGCTTTCTTT . few TRBJ1-1 TRBV7-2
CASSVEGGGETQYF TGTGCCAGCAGCGTAGAAGGGGGAGGAGAGACCCAGTACTTC . few TRBJ2-5 TRBV9
CASTREGGRWDTQYF TGTGCCAGCACCCGGGAGGGGGGGAGATGGGATACGCAGTATTTT TRBD2 few TRBJ2-3 TRBV6-1
CASSGENFNEQFF TGTGCCAGCTCAGGGGAAAATTTCAATGAGCAGTTCTTC . few TRBJ2-1 TRBV7-9
CASSLNGGAEETQYF TGTGCCAGCAGCTTGAACGGGGGGGCCGAAGAGACCCAGTACTTC TRBD2 . TRBJ2-5 TRBV7-3
CASRETSGGPDTQYF TGTGCCAGCAGGGAGACTAGCGGGGGTCCAGATACGCAGTATTTT TRBD2 . TRBJ2-3 TRBV2
CASSYQGREAFF TGCGCCAGCAGCTATCAGGGGAGGGAAGCTTTCTTT . . TRBJ1-1 TRBV4-3
CASSKGGEQFF TGTGCCAGCAGCAAGGGGGGTGAGCAGTTCTTC . . TRBJ2-1 TRBV6-5
CASSQVPSRFAGELFF TGTGCCAGCAGCCAAGTTCCTAGTAGATTCGCCGGGGAGCTGTTTTTT . many TRBJ2-2 TRBV4-2
CASSLGDGRFHETQYF TGCGCCAGCAGCTTGGGGGACGGACGTTTTCACGAGACCCAGTACTTC . few TRBJ2-5 TRBV5-1
CSVPVPNSGNTIYF TGCAGCGTTCCCGTACCGAACTCTGGAAACACCATATATTTT . . TRBJ1-3 TRBV29-1
CASSLEGLHTGELFF TGTGCCAGCAGTTTAGAGGGACTTCACACCGGGGAGCTGTTTTTT . few TRBJ2-2 TRBV28
CASSQEWSRTVNTEAFF TGCGCCAGCAGCCAAGAATGGTCTCGGACAGTGAACACTGAAGCTTTCTTT . . TRBJ1-1 TRBV4-3
CASSIQGRSSYNEQFF TGTGCCAGTAGTATACAGGGGAGAAGTTCCTACAATGAGCAGTTCTTC . few TRBJ2-1 TRBV19
CASSPRTGAYNEQFF TGTGCCAGCAGCCCCCGGACAGGGGCCTACAATGAGCAGTTCTTC TRBD1 many TRBJ2-1 TRBV11-2
CASSPGQIMNTEAFF TGTGCCAGCAGCCCCGGACAGATTATGAACACTGAAGCTTTCTTT . . TRBJ1-1 TRBV7-2
CASYEQFF TGCGCCAGCTATGAGCAGTTCTTC . . TRBJ2-1 TRBV5-1
CASSQERNQPQHF TGTGCCAGCAGCCAAGAGCGGAATCAGCCCCAGCATTTT . . TRBJ1-5 TRBV4-2
CASSSTIMETEAFF TGCGCCAGCAGCTCAACTATCATGGAAACTGAAGCTTTCTTT . few TRBJ1-1 TRBV5-1
CASSLEGPETQYF TGTGCCAGCAGTTTAGAGGGACCGGAGACCCAGTACTTC . few TRBJ2-5 TRBV27
CASSLSTSREETQYF TGTGCCAGCAGCTTAAGTACATCAAGGGAAGAGACCCAGTACTTC . few TRBJ2-5 TRBV11-2
CASSQTQGWNEQFF TGCGCCAGCAGCCAGACACAGGGGTGGAATGAGCAGTTCTTC TRBD1 few TRBJ2-1 TRBV4-3
CASSIVTGPDTQYF TGTGCCAGTAGTATAGTTACAGGGCCAGATACGCAGTATTTT . . TRBJ2-3 TRBV19
CASSLGTERYF TGTGCCAGCAGTCTAGGAACGGAACGGTACTTC . many TRBJ2-7 TRBV12-3/TRBV12-4
CSARGFWEKLFF TGCAGTGCTAGGGGTTTTTGGGAAAAACTGTTTTTT . . TRBJ1-4 TRBV20-1
CASSPNFSGGGGNEQFF TGTGCCAGCAGTCCGAACTTCAGCGGGGGGGGAGGCAATGAGCAGTTCTTC TRBD2 . TRBJ2-1 TRBV28
CASSAPGSYNEQFF TGCGCCAGCAGCGCCCCGGGTTCCTACAATGAGCAGTTCTTC . . TRBJ2-1 TRBV5-1
CASSGPGQGPGNTIYF TGTGCCAGCAGCGGTCCGGGACAGGGTCCTGGAAACACCATATATTTT TRBD1 . TRBJ1-3 TRBV7-9
CASSWTAIAKNIQYF TGTGCCAGCAGTTGGACAGCGATAGCCAAAAACATTCAGTACTTC . few TRBJ2-4 TRBV6-5
CASSRSTTAGGYTF TGTGCCAGCAGTCGCTCCACCACCGCGGGGGGCTACACCTTC . . TRBJ1-2 TRBV27